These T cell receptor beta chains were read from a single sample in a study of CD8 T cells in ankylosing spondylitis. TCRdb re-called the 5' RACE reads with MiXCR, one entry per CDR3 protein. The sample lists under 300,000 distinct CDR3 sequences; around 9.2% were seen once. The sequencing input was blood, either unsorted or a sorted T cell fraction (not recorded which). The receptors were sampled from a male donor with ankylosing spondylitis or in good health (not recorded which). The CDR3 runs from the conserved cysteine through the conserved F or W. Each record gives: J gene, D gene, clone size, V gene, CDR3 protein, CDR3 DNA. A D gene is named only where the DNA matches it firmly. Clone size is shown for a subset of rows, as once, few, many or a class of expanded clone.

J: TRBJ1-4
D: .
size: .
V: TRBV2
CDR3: CASSEGQRNEKLFF
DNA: TGTGCCAGCAGTGAGGGTCAGCGCAATGAAAAACTGTTTTTT

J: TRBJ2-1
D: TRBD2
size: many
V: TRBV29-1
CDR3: CSVEVAGGNYNEQFF
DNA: TGCAGCGTTGAAGTAGCGGGGGGTAACTACAATGAGCAGTTCTTC

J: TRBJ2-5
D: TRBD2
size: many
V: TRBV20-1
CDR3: CSARGLAGPQETQYF
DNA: TGCAGTGCTAGAGGACTAGCGGGCCCTCAAGAGACCCAGTACTTC

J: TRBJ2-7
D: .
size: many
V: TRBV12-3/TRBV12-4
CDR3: CASSFGLPYEQYF
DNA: TGTGCCAGCAGTTTCGGGCTCCCCTACGAGCAGTACTTC

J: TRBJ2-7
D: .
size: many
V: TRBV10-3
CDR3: CAISESPLAQQYF
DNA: TGTGCCATCAGTGAGTCGCCGTTAGCCCAGCAGTACTTC

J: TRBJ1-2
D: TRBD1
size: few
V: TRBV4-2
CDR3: CASSQEQGGNYGYTF
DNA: TGTGCCAGCAGCCAAGAGCAGGGGGGGAACTATGGCTACACCTTC

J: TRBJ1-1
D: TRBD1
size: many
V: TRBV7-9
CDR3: CASSSLDRAGGEAFF
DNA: TGTGCCAGCAGCTCCCTAGACAGGGCAGGGGGTGAAGCTTTCTTT

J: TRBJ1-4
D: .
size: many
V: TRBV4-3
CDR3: CASSLQLGGGLGEKLFF
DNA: TGCGCCAGCAGCCTCCAACTAGGTGGGGGGCTTGGAGAAAAACTGTTTTTT

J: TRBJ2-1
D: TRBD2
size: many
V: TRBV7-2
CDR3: CASSFSGRTGSYNEQFF
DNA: TGTGCCAGCAGCTTTAGCGGGAGGACAGGTTCCTACAATGAGCAGTTCTTC

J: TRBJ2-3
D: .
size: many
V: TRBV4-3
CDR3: CASSQQLTTDTQYF
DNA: TGCGCCAGCAGCCAACAACTGACCACAGATACGCAGTATTTT

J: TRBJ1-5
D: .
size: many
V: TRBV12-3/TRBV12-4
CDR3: CASSLADVHQPQHF
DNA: TGTGCCAGCAGTTTAGCTGACGTCCATCAGCCCCAGCATTTT

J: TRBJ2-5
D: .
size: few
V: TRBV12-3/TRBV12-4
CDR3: CASSFMRSETQYF
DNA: TGTGCCAGCAGTTTTATGAGGTCGGAGACCCAGTACTTC

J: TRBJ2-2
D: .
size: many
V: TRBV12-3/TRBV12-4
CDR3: CASRPDGYTGELFF
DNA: TGTGCCAGCAGGCCCGACGGGTACACCGGGGAGCTGTTTTTT

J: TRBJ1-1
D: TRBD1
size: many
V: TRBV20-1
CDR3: CSATRQGPNTEAFF
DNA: TGCAGTGCTACCCGACAGGGACCGAACACTGAAGCTTTCTTT

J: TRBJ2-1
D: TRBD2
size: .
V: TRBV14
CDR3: CASSQGNEALALTGNEQFF
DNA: TGTGCCAGCAGCCAAGGCAACGAGGCACTAGCGTTGACGGGCAATGAGCAGTTCTTC

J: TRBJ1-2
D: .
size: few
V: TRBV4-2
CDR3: CASSPGLLGYTF
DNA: TGTGCCAGCAGCCCGGGCCTCCTCGGCTACACCTTC

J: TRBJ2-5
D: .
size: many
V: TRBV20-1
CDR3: CSAGRGFRPETQYF
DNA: TGCAGTGCTGGCCGTGGGTTCAGGCCAGAGACCCAGTACTTC

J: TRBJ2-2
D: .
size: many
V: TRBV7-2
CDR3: CASSLNGGSNTGELFF
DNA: TGTGCCAGCAGCTTAAACGGCGGTTCGAACACCGGGGAGCTGTTTTTT

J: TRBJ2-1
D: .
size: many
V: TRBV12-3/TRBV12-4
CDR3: CATTNRFF
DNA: TGTGCCACCACCAATCGGTTCTTC

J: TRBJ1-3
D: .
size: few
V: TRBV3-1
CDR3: CASSQAAGPRGNTIYF
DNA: TGTGCCAGCAGCCAAGCGGCAGGACCGCGTGGAAACACCATATATTTT

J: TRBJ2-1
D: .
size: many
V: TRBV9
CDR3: CASSPQTGSSYNEQFF
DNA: TGTGCCAGCAGCCCGCAAACAGGGAGTTCCTACAATGAGCAGTTCTTC

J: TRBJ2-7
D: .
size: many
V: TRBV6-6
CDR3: CASSRGYEQYF
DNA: TGTGCCAGCTCACGGGGTTACGAGCAGTACTTC

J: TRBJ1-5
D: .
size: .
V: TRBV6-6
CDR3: CASSDLNQPQHF
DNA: TGTGCCAGCAGTGACTTAAATCAGCCCCAGCATTTT

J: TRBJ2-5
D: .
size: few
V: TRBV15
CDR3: CATSRDCLAGETQYF
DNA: TGTGCCACCAGCAGAGATTGTCTAGCCGGAGAGACCCAGTACTTC

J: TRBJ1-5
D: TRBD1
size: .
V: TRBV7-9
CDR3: CASSFSGTGGQHF
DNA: TGTGCCAGCAGCTTCTCCGGGACAGGGGGCCAGCATTTT

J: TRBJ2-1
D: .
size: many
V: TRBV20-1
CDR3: CSARLPPGQFF
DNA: TGCAGTGCTAGACTCCCCCCCGGGCAGTTCTTC

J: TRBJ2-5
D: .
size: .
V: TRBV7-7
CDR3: CASSSQKGPQETQYF
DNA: TGTGCTAGCAGCTCCCAGAAGGGACCTCAAGAGACCCAGTACTTC

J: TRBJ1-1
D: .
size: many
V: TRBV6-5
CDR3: CASSYTIQGRNTEAFF
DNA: TGTGCCAGCAGTTATACAATACAGGGCAGGAACACTGAAGCTTTCTTT

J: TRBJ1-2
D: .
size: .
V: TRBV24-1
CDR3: CATSDIQDYGYTF
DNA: TGTGCCACCAGTGACATACAGGACTATGGCTACACCTTC

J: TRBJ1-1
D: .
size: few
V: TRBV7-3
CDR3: CASSAGTVRDTEAFF
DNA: TGTGCCAGCAGCGCCGGGACGGTGAGGGACACTGAAGCTTTCTTT

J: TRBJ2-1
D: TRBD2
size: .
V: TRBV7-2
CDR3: CASSPRGASGNNEQFF
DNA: TGTGCCAGCAGCCCCCGAGGGGCTAGCGGGAATAATGAGCAGTTCTTC

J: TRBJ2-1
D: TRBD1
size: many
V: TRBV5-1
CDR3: CASSLGDREYNEQFF
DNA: TGCGCCAGCAGCTTAGGGGACAGGGAATACAATGAGCAGTTCTTC

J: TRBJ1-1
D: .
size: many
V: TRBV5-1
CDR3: CASSLDRALTEAFF
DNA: TGCGCCAGCAGCTTGGACAGGGCACTCACTGAAGCTTTCTTT

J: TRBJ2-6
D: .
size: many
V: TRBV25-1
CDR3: CASSESKANPISGANVLTF
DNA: TGTGCCAGCAGTGAATCGAAAGCGAACCCCATCTCTGGGGCCAACGTCCTGACTTTC

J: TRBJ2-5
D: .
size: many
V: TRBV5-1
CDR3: CASSLAPGRQETQYF
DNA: TGCGCCAGCAGCTTGGCCCCAGGACGACAAGAGACCCAGTACTTC

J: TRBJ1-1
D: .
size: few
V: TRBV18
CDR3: CASSPLVEGTEAFF
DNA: TGTGCCAGCTCACCACTTGTGGAGGGCACTGAAGCTTTCTTT

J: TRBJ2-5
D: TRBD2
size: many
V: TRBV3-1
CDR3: CASSQGLADKETQYF
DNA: TGTGCCAGCAGCCAGGGACTAGCGGACAAAGAGACCCAGTACTTC

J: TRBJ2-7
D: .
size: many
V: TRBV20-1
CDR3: CSASDGGVASHQTYEQYF
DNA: TGCAGTGCTAGTGATGGTGGGGTCGCCTCACACCAAACCTACGAGCAGTACTTC

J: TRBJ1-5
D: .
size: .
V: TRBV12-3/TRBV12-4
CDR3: CASSFGGGGNQPQHF
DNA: TGTGCCAGCAGTTTCGGCGGGGGTGGCAATCAGCCCCAGCATTTT

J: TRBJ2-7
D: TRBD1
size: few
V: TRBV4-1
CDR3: CASSQDQGAEQYF
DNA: TGCGCCAGCAGCCAAGACCAGGGGGCCGAGCAGTACTTC

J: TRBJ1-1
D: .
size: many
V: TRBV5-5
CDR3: CASRKRGGDEAFF
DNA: TGTGCCAGCAGAAAAAGGGGGGGCGATGAAGCTTTCTTT

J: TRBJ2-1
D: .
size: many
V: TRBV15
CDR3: CATSRGLEDEQFF
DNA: TGTGCCACCAGCAGGGGCCTTGAGGATGAGCAGTTCTTC

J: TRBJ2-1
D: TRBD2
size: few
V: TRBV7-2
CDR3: CASRLAGAYNEQFF
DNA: TGTGCCAGCAGGCTAGCGGGGGCCTACAATGAGCAGTTCTTC

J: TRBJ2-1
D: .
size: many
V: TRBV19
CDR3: CASSMHARSSYNEQFF
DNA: TGTGCCAGTAGTATGCACGCCCGAAGCTCCTACAATGAGCAGTTCTTC

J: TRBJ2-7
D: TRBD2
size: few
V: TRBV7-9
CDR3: CASSSGTSGDPYEQYF
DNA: TGTGCCAGCAGCTCTGGGACTAGCGGGGACCCCTACGAGCAGTACTTC

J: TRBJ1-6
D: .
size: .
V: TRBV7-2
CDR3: CASSGIGGVPLHF
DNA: TGTGCCAGCAGCGGGATAGGGGGAGTTCCCCTCCACTTT

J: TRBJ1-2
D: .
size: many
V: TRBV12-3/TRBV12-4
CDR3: CASGDRALGDYGYTF
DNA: TGTGCCAGTGGTGACCGGGCCCTAGGGGACTATGGCTACACCTTC

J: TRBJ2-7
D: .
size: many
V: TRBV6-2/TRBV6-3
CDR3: CASEEGQSYEQYF
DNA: TGTGCCAGCGAGGAGGGACAATCCTACGAGCAGTACTTC

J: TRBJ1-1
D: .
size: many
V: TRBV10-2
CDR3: CASESRLFF
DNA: TGCGCCAGCGAATCACGGCTGTTCTTT

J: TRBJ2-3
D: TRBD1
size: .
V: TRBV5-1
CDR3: CASSLVPGQSPSTDTQYF
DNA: TGCGCCAGCAGCTTGGTGCCGGGACAGAGTCCTAGCACAGATACGCAGTATTTT

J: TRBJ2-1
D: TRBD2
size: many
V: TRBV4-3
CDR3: CASSQGVASGGYNEQFF
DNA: TGCGCCAGCAGCCAAGGGGTGGCCAGCGGGGGGTACAATGAGCAGTTCTTC

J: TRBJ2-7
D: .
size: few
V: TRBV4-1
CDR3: CASSQDVTYEQYF
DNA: TGCGCCAGCAGCCAGGACGTGACCTACGAGCAGTACTTC

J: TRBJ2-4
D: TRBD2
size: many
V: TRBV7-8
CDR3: CASSLLAGGENIQYF
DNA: TGTGCCAGCAGCCTACTAGCGGGAGGGGAAAACATTCAGTACTTC

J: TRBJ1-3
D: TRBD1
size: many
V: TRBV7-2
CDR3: CASSSLRTGGNTIYF
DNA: TGTGCCAGCAGCTCCCTGAGGACAGGGGGAAACACCATATATTTT

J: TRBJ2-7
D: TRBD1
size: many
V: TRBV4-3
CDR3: CASSPRDRDYEQYF
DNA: TGCGCCAGCAGCCCCCGGGACAGAGACTACGAGCAGTACTTC

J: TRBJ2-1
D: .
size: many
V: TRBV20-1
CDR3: CSARDEGEGYNEQFF
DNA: TGCAGTGCTAGAGATGAGGGGGAGGGCTACAATGAGCAGTTCTTC

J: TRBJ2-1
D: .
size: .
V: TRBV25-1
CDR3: CASSESAEEAYNEQFF
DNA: TGTGCCAGCAGTGAAAGTGCCGAAGAAGCCTACAATGAGCAGTTCTTC